This is a list of T cell receptor beta chains from one sample in a study of blood T cell repertoires in COVID-19. Clones were sequenced by immunoSEQ multiplex PCR, and TCRdb holds only the in-frame ones, with some missing. The data contain approximately 70,000 clones, approximately 90% of them seen just once; the ten biggest clones take up around 3.6%. The sample was peripheral blood. These receptors all stem from a woman between 50 and 59 years old with COVID-19, enrolled during active disease. Each CDR3 is given with its conserved first and last residue. A D gene is named only where the DNA matches it firmly. Rows give clone size only sometimes, using once, few, many, or a class for an expanded clone.

clone size | J gene | V gene | D gene | CDR3 DNA | CDR3 protein
few | TRBJ2-2 | TRBV24-1 | . | TGTGCCACCACGCAGGGAGGCACCGGGGAGCTGTTTTTT | CATTQGGTGELFF
. | TRBJ1-5 | TRBV28 | TRBD1 | TGTGCACAGGGGGCCAGCAATCAGCCCCAGCATTTT | CAQGASNQPQHF
. | TRBJ2-1 | TRBV27 | TRBD2 | TGTGCCAGCAAAACTAGCGGGAGCCTATCCTACAATGAGCAGTTCTTC | CASKTSGSLSYNEQFF
. | TRBJ1-5 | TRBV19 | . | TGTGCCAGTAAGAAGGGGGGGGAGAGCAATCAGCCCCAGCATTTT | CASKKGGESNQPQHF
. | TRBJ2-1 | TRBV29-1 | . | TGCAGCGGGATACAGCCGAGCTCCTACAATGAGCAGTTCTTC | CSGIQPSSYNEQFF
once | TRBJ2-2 | TRBV9 | . | TGTGCCAGCAGCGTAGAAGCGAGCGACTGGACCGGGGAGCTGTTTTTT | CASSVEASDWTGELFF
. | TRBJ2-2 | TRBV19 | TRBD2 | TGTGCCAGTAGTCTCCTCCTTCTAGCGGGAGCAGCCACCGGGGAGCTGTTTTTT | CASSLLLLAGAATGELFF
once | TRBJ2-7 | TRBV29-1 | . | TGCAGCGTTGAGGCGGCGGGCGAGCAGTACTTC | CSVEAAGEQYF
few | TRBJ1-1 | TRBV4-1 | . | TGCGCCAGCAGCCTCACCCCGCAGGTCAACACTGAAGCTTTCTTT | CASSLTPQVNTEAFF
. | TRBJ2-1 | TRBV7-9 | . | TGTGCCAGCAGCCAACCAGGCTCCTACAATGAGCAGTTCTTC | CASSQPGSYNEQFF
. | TRBJ2-2 | TRBV28 | . | TGTGCCAGCAGTTTCGTGAACACCGGGGAGCTGTTTTTT | CASSFVNTGELFF
. | TRBJ2-7 | TRBV30 | . | TGTGCCTGGAGCCAAGGGCAGGGGTACGAGCAGTACTTC | CAWSQGQGYEQYF
. | TRBJ2-2 | TRBV18 | . | TGTGCCAGCTCACCATCTCGAGGTCCAGAAGGGGATCGGACCGGGGAGCTGTTTTTT | CASSPSRGPEGDRTGELFF
. | TRBJ2-7 | TRBV5-8 | TRBD1 | TGTGCCAGCAGCCGGGGGACAGGGGCCCTCTACGAGCAGTACTTC | CASSRGTGALYEQYF
. | TRBJ2-7 | TRBV7-8 | TRBD2 | TGTGCCAGCAGACGGGGGGGGACCGGCTACGAGCAGTACTTC | CASRRGGTGYEQYF
. | TRBJ1-1 | TRBV9 | . | TGTGCCAGCAGCACCAAACAGGGAACGAACACTGAAGCTTTCTTT | CASSTKQGTNTEAFF
few | TRBJ1-6 | TRBV20-1 | . | TGCAGTGCTAGTATTGCGGGGAGTTCACCCCTCCACTTT | CSASIAGSSPLHF
. | TRBJ2-1 | TRBV15 | . | TGTGCCACCAGCAGAGCTACCATGTCCGCCAATGAGCAGTTCTTC | CATSRATMSANEQFF
. | TRBJ2-3 | TRBV5-6 | TRBD2 | TGTGCCAGCAGCTTGAGGCTAGCGGCAGATACGCAGTATTTT | CASSLRLAADTQYF
. | TRBJ2-3 | TRBV11-3 | TRBD2 | TGTGCCAGCAGCTCGGGACTAGCGGGAGTGGGTACAGATACGCAGTATTTT | CASSSGLAGVGTDTQYF
. | TRBJ2-1 | TRBV7-9 | TRBD1 | TGTGCCAGCAGCTTGACGACAGGGGGACGTCACAATGAGCAGTTCTTC | CASSLTTGGRHNEQFF
. | TRBJ1-2 | TRBV10-3 | . | TGTGCCATCAGTGAGGAGTCATGGGCTTATGGCTATGGCTACACCTTC | CAISEESWAYGYGYTF
. | TRBJ2-7 | TRBV4-1 | . | TGCGCCAGCAGCCAGGGCTTAGACTACGAGCAGTACTTC | CASSQGLDYEQYF
. | TRBJ1-4 | TRBV30 | . | TGTGCCTGGAGTGTACGAGTTACTAATGAAAAACTGTTTTTT | CAWSVRVTNEKLFF
. | TRBJ2-7 | TRBV29-1 | TRBD1 | TGCAGCGGGGGGGACAGGTCCTACGAGCAGTACTTC | CSGGDRSYEQYF
. | TRBJ2-5 | TRBV24-1 | TRBD2 | TGTGCCACCAGTGATTCAACCGGACTAGCGGGATTAAAGACCCAGTACTTC | CATSDSTGLAGLKTQYF
. | TRBJ1-2 | TRBV4-3 | TRBD1 | TGCGCCAGCAGCCAAGAGGACAGGGGGCGCAGCTATGGCTACACCTTC | CASSQEDRGRSYGYTF
. | TRBJ2-1 | TRBV5-6 | . | TGTGCCAGCAGCAAACGGAGGGTTAATGAGCAGTTCTTC | CASSKRRVNEQFF
. | TRBJ2-1 | TRBV27 | . | TGTGCCAGCAGGTCCCCTGGGGGGAGGTACAATGAGCAGTTCTTC | CASRSPGGRYNEQFF
. | TRBJ1-2 | TRBV30 | . | TGTGCCTGGAGTGTACTACAAAGCTATGGCTACACCTTC | CAWSVLQSYGYTF
. | TRBJ1-5 | TRBV28 | TRBD1 | TGTGCCAGCAGTAATCCAACAGGGGTAGGCCAGCCCCAGCATTTT | CASSNPTGVGQPQHF